These 13 T cell receptor beta chains originate from one sample sequenced in a study of radiotherapy plus CTLA-4 blockade in lung cancer. The data were produced by immunoSEQ multiplex PCR, yet TCRdb's version contains in-frame clones alone and is incomplete. The table lists 35,000 to 50,000 clones, around 72% of them singletons. Sequenced here: peripheral blood, sampled from a patient treated with radiotherapy plus ipilimumab. These receptors were taken from a human donor with non-small cell lung cancer who had a complete response to radiotherapy plus ipilimumab.

The genes are TRBV6-5 and TRBJ2-3; 8 bases align to TRBD1. The germline gives CDR1 MNHEY, CDR2 SVGAGI. The trim removed 3 bases at V and 0 bases at J, leaving 5 bases unmatched. The CDR3 sequence is 16 residues long. CDR3 coding DNA: TGTGCCAGCAGTTATCTTCAGGGGGCTAGCACAGATACGCAGTATTTT. It yields the protein CASSYLQGASTDTQYF.

The chain employs TRBV2 and TRBJ1-1; TRBD1 matches 7 bases. The CDR3 spans 15 residues. Germline CDR1 and CDR2: SNHLY and FYNNEI. After removal of 8 bases from V and 1 base from J, the junction contained 10 bases not matched to a gene. Written as DNA, the CDR3 is TGTGCCAGCGCCCCCCGGCAGGGGGAGAACACTGAAGCTTTCTTT. This codes for CASAPRQGENTEAFF.

The J gene is TRBJ2-5, the V gene TRBV5-4; 9 bases agree with TRBD2. Per the germline V gene, CDR1 is SGHNT and CDR2 is YYREEE (reference sequence). CDR3 length: 17 amino acids. Losses at the gene ends were 1 base for V and 1 base for J; bases not matched to a gene: 8. The CDR3 here is CASSLRLASGTQETQYF. The CDR3 DNA sequence: TGTGCCAGCAGCTTGAGGTTGGCTAGCGGGACCCAAGAGACCCAGTACTTC.

Here the CDR3 reads CASSQDPGAGQPQHF. For the CDR3, the DNA is TGTGCCAGCAGTCAGGACCCAGGGGCGGGTCAGCCCCAGCATTTT. V is TRBV6-1 and J is TRBJ1-5; D might be TRBD1 (6 bases). CDR1 and CDR2 from the germline V gene are MNHNS and SASEGT. This CDR3 region has 15 residues. V was trimmed by 5 bases and J by 6 bases, leaving 17 bases between them.

The V and J genes are TRBV2 and TRBJ1-2, with D maybe TRBD1 (6 bases). Germline CDR1 and CDR2: SNHLY and FYNNEI. V gave up 4 bases and J gave up 4 bases, with 13 bases separating them. This CDR3 contains 14 residues. CDR3 loop: CASSGNDRTYGYTF. DNA for the CDR3: TGTGCCAGCAGTGGAAACGACAGGACCTATGGCTACACCTTC.

The rearrangement joins TRBV9 to TRBJ1-1; 7 nucleotides agree with TRBD1. The length of the CDR3 is 13 residues. Germline V gives CDR1 SGDLS, CDR2 YYNGEE. V gave up 4 bases and J gave up 7 bases; unmatched junction bases: 7. This chain's CDR3 is CASSLQGRGEAFF. The CDR3 nucleotides read TGTGCCAGCAGCTTACAGGGGCGGGGTGAAGCTTTCTTT.

The chain recombines TRBV29-1 with TRBJ2-1; no clear D gene. The germline V and J ends were trimmed by 0 bases and 2 bases, with 11 bases remaining between them. Germline V gene data show CDR1 as SQVTM and CDR2 as ANQGSEA. This CDR3 has 15 residues. CDR3 loop: CSVEDPDGPYNEQFF. In DNA, the CDR3 is TGCAGCGTTGAAGATCCAGATGGCCCCTACAATGAGCAGTTCTTC.

The rearrangement links TRBV4-2 to TRBJ2-1, with a possible D match to TRBD2 (6 bases). CDR1 is LGHNA, CDR2 YNFKEQ, per germline. CDR3 length: 12 residues. V lost 3 bases and J lost 10, with 10 bases in between. The CDR3 DNA follows: TGTGCCAGCAGCCAGCGACTAGACGAGCAGTTCTTC. This translates into CASSQRLDEQFF.

The CDR3 DNA is TGTGCCAGTAGTATAAGGGGTCCCGGGGAGCTGTTTTTT. Translating it yields CASSIRGPGELFF. The rearrangement links TRBV19 to TRBJ2-2; tentative D call: TRBD1 (5 bases). The CDR3 contains 13 residues. V lost 2 bases and J lost 6, with 7 bases in between. Germline CDR1 LNHDA, CDR2 SQIVND (reference sequence). The full variable domain, its missing parts supplied by reference TRBV19 and TRBJ2-2, is DGGITQSPKYLFRKEGQNVTLSCEQNLNHDAMYWYRQDPGQGLRLIYYSQIVNDFQKGDIAEGYSVSREKKESFPLTVTSAQKNPTAFYLCASSIRGPGELFFGEGSRLTVL.

The chain recombines TRBV28 with TRBJ1-4; 10 bases agree with TRBD1. The CDR3 has 13 residues. Trimming cost V 8 bases and J 8 bases; bases outside gene matches: 5. Looked up from germline, CDR1 is MDHEN and CDR2 is SYDVKM. The CDR3 loop is CASGGQGKEKLFF. The CDR3 nucleotides are TGTGCCAGCGGGGGACAGGGGAAAGAAAAACTGTTTTTT. The variable domain in full, with the rest retrieved from reference TRBV28 and TRBJ1-4, is DVKVTQSSRYLVKRTGEKVFLECVQDMDHENMFWYRQDPGLGLRLIYFSYDVKMKEKGDIPEGYSVSREKKERFSLILESASTNQTSMYLCASGGQGKEKLFFGSGTQLSVL.

As to this clone: It is likely a read error, because the conserved phenylalanine at the end of the CDR3 is missing. The rearrangement joins TRBV7-9 to TRBJ2-7, with D hard to call. From germline, CDR1 is SEHNR and CDR2 FQNEAQ (reference sequence). CDR3 length: 14 residues. V lost 3 bases and J 5 bases, leaving 14 bases between the germline ends. Written as DNA, the CDR3 is TGTGCCAGCAGCTTCTCTGTCCCAGGTCACGAGCAGTACCTC. Translated, it gives CASSFSVPGHEQYL.

This clone has only a few counts. The CDR3: CASSMPPVYGYTF. CDR3 bases: TGTGCCAGTAGTATGCCCCCAGTCTATGGCTACACCTTC. The chain combines TRBV19 with TRBJ1-2; D call uncertain. V lost 3 bases and J lost 4, with 9 bases in between. CDR1 and CDR2 (germline): LNHDA, SQIVND (reference sequence). The CDR3 has 13 amino acids.

By sample fraction, this clone is medium-sized (0.01 to 0.1%). V and J are TRBV5-6 and TRBJ2-1; 8 nucleotides line up with TRBD1. From germline, CDR1 is SGHDT and CDR2 YYEEEE. The length of the CDR3 is 14 residues. With V trimmed by 2 bases and J by 7 bases, 5 bases remained unmatched. CDR3 nucleotide sequence: TGTGCCAGCAGCTTCAGGACAGGGATGAATGAGCAGTTCTTC. Translation: CASSFRTGMNEQFF.